This T cell receptor beta chain was recorded in a study of cytomegalovirus exposure and HLA in healthy donors. Study results and caveats: Some highly shared sequence variants likely arose as a pipeline artifact.

Primers: 60 Vbeta forward and 13 Jbeta reverse. Libraries were prepared by immunoSEQ multiplex PCR; TCRdb keeps only in-frame clonotypes and omits some of them. The sample includes approximately 100,000 clones, 78% of them seen just once. Germline V lookup: CDR1 SGHRS, CDR2 YFSETQ. This CDR3 comprises 17 residues. Trimming at V came to 0 bases and at J to 1 base, leaving 7 bases not matched to a gene. About this clone itself: The antigen is undetermined.

Sequencing was carried out using PBMCs. This receptor was taken from a woman in her thirties or forties in good health and CMV-seropositive. The chain recombines TRBV5-1 with TRBJ2-1, with 7 bases matching TRBD2. The CDR3 DNA follows: TGCGCCAGCAGCTTGGGATTAGCGGGTCTGTCCTACAATGAGCAGTTCTTC. Translated, it gives CASSLGLAGLSYNEQFF.